Listed here are 8 T cell receptor beta chains from one sample, sequenced in a study of response to subunit inactivated influenza vaccine. TCRdb recomputed calls from the RT-PCR reads with MiXCR, one row per CDR3 protein. Of hundreds of thousands of distinct CDR3 sequences listed, 10% to 15% are singletons. The sample here was PBMCs from blood, taken on the day of vaccination. The receptors were sampled from a man in his forties or fifties who received an inactivated influenza vaccine.

This clonotype has only a few counts. This chain connects TRBV5-1 to TRBJ2-1; 12 positions match TRBD1. Germline V CDR1 and CDR2: SGHRS, YFSETQ. The length of the CDR3 is 18 residues. After removal of 4 bases from V and 2 bases from J, the junction contained 10 bases not matched to a gene. The CDR3, as DNA: TGCGCCAGCAGCGTGGGACAGGGGGCCCGCCGGGCCTACAATGAGCAGTTCTTC. It encodes CASSVGQGARRAYNEQFF.

This clonotype was detected many times. This chain uses TRBV15 with TRBJ2-7; no clear D gene. The CDR3 length is 15 residues. Trimming pared 1 base from V and 2 bases from J, leaving 12 bases between. The V gene's germline CDR1 is LNHNV and CDR2 YYDKDF (reference sequence). The CDR3 loop is CATSRARNGPYEQYF. The CDR3 DNA sequence: TGTGCCACCAGCAGAGCAAGGAACGGCCCCTACGAGCAGTACTTC.

V usage is TRBV4-2 and J usage is TRBJ2-3, with D unresolved. V lost 0 bases, J lost 0 bases, and 13 bases lay in between. Germline V lookup: CDR1 LGHNA, CDR2 YNFKEQ. CDR3 size: 17 residues. CDR3 in amino acids: CASSQETQRTSTDTQYF. For the CDR3, the DNA is TGTGCCAGCAGCCAAGAGACCCAGCGAACTAGCACAGATACGCAGTATTTT.

This clonotype was counted between two and nine times. The rearrangement uses TRBV4-1 and TRBJ2-3; D is possibly TRBD2 (7 bases). Germline-derived CDR1 and CDR2 are MGHRA and YSYEKL. The ends were cut back, 8 bases at V and 2 bases at J, with 14 bases in the middle. There are 14 residues in the CDR3. CDR3: CASREGGFTDTQYF. DNA of the CDR3: TGCGCCAGCCGAGAGGGGGGGTTCACAGATACGCAGTATTTT.

This clonotype appeared a few times. This chain connects TRBV7-8 to TRBJ2-7; D perhaps matches TRBD1 (5 bases). Germline CDR1 reads SGHVS; CDR2 reads FQNEAQ. This CDR3 spans 16 amino acids. V was clipped by 0 bases and J by 0 bases, with 12 bases between them. The DNA of the CDR3 is TGTGCCAGCAGCTTAGCTTCGCAGGGTACCTCCTACGAGCAGTACTTC. Translating it yields CASSLASQGTSYEQYF.

In its sample, this clonotype was seen many times. The chain uses TRBV10-3 and TRBJ2-7; D perhaps matches TRBD1 (5 bases). V dropped 4 bases and J dropped 5 bases, with 21 bases sitting between them. This CDR3 comprises 16 residues. Germline loops: CDR1 ENHRY, CDR2 SYGVKD. The CDR3 DNA follows: TGTGCCATCAGTGTTGCGGAAAAGGGGTTTGGAGACGAGCAGTACTTC. Residues: CAISVAEKGFGDEQYF.

This clonotype occurred many times. DNA for the CDR3: TGCAGTGGTAAAGCACAGGAGAGCAACTATGGCTACACCTTC. Translation: CSGKAQESNYGYTF. The chain uses TRBV20-1 and TRBJ1-2; the D gene is possibly TRBD1 (5 bases). The germline gives CDR1 DFQATT, CDR2 SNEGSKA (reference sequence). The CDR3 runs to 14 residues. V was trimmed by 7 bases and J by 2 bases, leaving 17 bases between them.

This clonotype was observed a handful of times. CDR3 sequence reads: CASSPPSLSTGELFF. The CDR3 region has the DNA TGTGCCAGCTCACCACCGAGTCTGTCCACCGGGGAGCTGTTTTTT. The chain is built from TRBV18 and TRBJ2-2; D uncertain. Germline CDR1 is KGHSH and CDR2 is LQKENI. Trimming took off 0 bases at V and 4 bases at J, with 9 bases between the two ends. This CDR3 comprises 15 residues.